This passage covers 2 T cell receptor beta chains from one sample sequenced in a study of blood T cells in healthy people across ages. Combining a sample-barcoded 5' primer with a J-beta primer mix, a second PCR ran for roughly 7 to 11 cycles. TCRdb re-analysed the 5' RACE reads in MiXCR, keeping a single row per CDR3 protein. The sample consists of fewer than 900,000 distinct CDR3 sequences, roughly 43% of them appearing once. Input material: blood. The source is an older woman in good health.

This clonotype came up a few times. The chain carries TRBV6-5 and TRBJ2-1; D assignment may be TRBD1 or TRBD2 (5 bases each). There are 11 residues in the CDR3. The germline gives CDR1 MNHEY, CDR2 SVGAGI. V dropped 8 bases and J dropped 6 bases, with 8 bases sitting between them. The CDR3 DNA reads TGTGCCAGCTGGGACCTCAATGAGCAGTTCTTC. The encoded protein is CASWDLNEQFF.

The chain couples TRBV3-1 to TRBJ2-1; D may match TRBD1 or TRBD2 (6 bases each). V was cut by 4 bases and J by 9 bases, with 13 bases left in between. The CDR3 sequence is 13 residues long. The germline V gene has CDR1 LGHDT and CDR2 YNNKEL (reference sequence). DNA for the CDR3: TGTGCCAGCAGCCCCCTCGGGGGCGTTGAGCAGTTCTTC. As protein: CASSPLGGVEQFF.